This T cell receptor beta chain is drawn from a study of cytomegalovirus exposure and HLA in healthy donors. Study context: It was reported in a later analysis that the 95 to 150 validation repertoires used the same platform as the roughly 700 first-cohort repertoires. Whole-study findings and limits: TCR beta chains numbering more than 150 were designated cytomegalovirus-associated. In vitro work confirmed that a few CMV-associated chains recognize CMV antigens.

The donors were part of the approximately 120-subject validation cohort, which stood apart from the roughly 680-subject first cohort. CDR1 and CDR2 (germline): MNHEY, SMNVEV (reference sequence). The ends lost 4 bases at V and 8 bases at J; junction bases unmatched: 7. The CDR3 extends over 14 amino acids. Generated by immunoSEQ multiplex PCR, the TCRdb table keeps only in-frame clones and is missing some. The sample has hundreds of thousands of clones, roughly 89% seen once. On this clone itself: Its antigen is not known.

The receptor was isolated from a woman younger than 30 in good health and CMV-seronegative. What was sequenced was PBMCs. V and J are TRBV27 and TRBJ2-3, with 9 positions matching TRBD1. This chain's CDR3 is CASSSPGQGITQYF. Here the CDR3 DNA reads TGTGCCAGCAGTTCCCCGGGACAGGGAATTACGCAGTATTTT.